This T cell receptor beta chain was documented in a study of T-cell memory formation after mild COVID-19. This clonotype was seen many times. Using its own MiXCR run on the 5' RACE reads, TCRdb lists one record per CDR3 protein. The sample includes about 290,000 distinct CDR3 sequences, less than 20% of them seen just once. Germline V gives CDR1 MNHEY, CDR2 SVGAGI. Trimming took 3 bases from V and 1 from J, leaving 6 bases between them. The CDR3 totals 13 residues. Sequenced input: PBMCs or a T cell subset sorted from them (not recorded which). This clonotype originated in a man aged 18 to 29 who had mild COVID-19 (a few samples of this study predate the infection). Cell type and time point are not known. The chain recombines TRBV6-5 with TRBJ1-1, with unresolved D. The CDR3 is CASSYSANTEAFF. The CDR3 bases are TGTGCCAGCAGTTATTCAGCGAACACTGAAGCTTTCTTT.